This T cell receptor (beta chain) was observed in a study of cytomegalovirus exposure and HLA in healthy donors. Regarding this clone: As yet, its antigen is unknown.

Donors sampled were nominally healthy, though unrecorded immune exposures were likely. Germline-derived CDR1 and CDR2 are SGHRS and YFSETQ. The V gene lost 4 bases and the J gene lost 2 bases, with 16 bases spanning the gap. There are 16 residues in the CDR3. A multiplex PCR was run with 60 Vbeta primers and 13 Jbeta primers. Sequenced by immunoSEQ multiplex PCR; TCRdb stores in-frame clones only, minus some. The data show approximately 70,000 clones, with 74% seen just once and over 8.5% held by the top ten. Study results and caveats: In a later analysis, V- and J-gene trimming of beta chains associated with a DCLRE1C missense variant, replicated independently. The study put 160 or so TCR beta chains on its list as cytomegalovirus-associated. CMV serostatus was the sole immune exposure data available.

Sequenced material: PBMCs. The chain couples TRBV5-1 to TRBJ1-5, with D perhaps TRBD1 (5 bases). The sequence came from a woman aged 55-69 years in good health and CMV-seropositive. The CDR3 here is CASSPWGGGGNQPQHF. The CDR3 coding sequence is TGCGCCAGCAGCCCTTGGGGGGGAGGAGGCAATCAGCCCCAGCATTTT.